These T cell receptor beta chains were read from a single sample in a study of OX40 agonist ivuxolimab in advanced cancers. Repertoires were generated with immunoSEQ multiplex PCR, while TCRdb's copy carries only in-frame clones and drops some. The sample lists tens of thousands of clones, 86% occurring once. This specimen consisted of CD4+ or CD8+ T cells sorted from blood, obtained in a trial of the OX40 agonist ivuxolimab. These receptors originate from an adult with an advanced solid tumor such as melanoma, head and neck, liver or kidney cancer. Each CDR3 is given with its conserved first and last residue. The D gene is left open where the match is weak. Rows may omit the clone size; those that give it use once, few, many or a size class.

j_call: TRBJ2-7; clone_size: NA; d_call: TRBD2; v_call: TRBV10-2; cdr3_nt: TGCGCCAGCAGAGTAACGCAACTAGCGGGGAACTCCTACGAGCAGTACTTC; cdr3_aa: CASRVTQLAGNSYEQYF
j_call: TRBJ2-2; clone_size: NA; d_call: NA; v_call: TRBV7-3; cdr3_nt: TGTGCCAGCAGCACCGGGACACGAACCGGGGAGCTGTTTTTT; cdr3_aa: CASSTGTRTGELFF
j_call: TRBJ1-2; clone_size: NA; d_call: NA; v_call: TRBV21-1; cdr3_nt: TGTGCCAGCAGCAAAGGACTCAACGTACCGAACTATGGCTACACCTTC; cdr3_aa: CASSKGLNVPNYGYTF
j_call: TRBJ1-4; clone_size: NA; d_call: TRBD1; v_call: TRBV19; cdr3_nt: TGTGCCAGTAGTACCGGGACAGGGGAAGAAAAACTGTTTTTT; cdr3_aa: CASSTGTGEEKLFF
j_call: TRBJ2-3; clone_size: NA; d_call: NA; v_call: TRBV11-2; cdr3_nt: TGTGCCAGCAGCTCAGACAGGCCCACGGATACGCAGTATTTT; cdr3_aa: CASSSDRPTDTQYF
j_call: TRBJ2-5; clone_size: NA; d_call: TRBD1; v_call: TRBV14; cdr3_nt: TGTGCCAGCAGCCGGCCGGAAGGGGGCCGGGAGACCCAGTACTTC; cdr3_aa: CASSRPEGGRETQYF
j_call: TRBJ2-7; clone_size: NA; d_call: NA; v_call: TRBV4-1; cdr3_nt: TGCGCCAGCGCCCGGGACCACCTCCACGAGCAGTACTTC; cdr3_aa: CASARDHLHEQYF
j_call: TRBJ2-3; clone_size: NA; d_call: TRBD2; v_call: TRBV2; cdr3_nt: TGTGCCAGCAGGAACCTAGCGGGAGCAGTAGATACGCAGTATTTT; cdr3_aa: CASRNLAGAVDTQYF
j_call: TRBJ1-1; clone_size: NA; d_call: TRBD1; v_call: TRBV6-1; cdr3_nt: TGTGCCAGCAGTCCGGGACAGGTTGCTGAAGCTTTCTTT; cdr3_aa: CASSPGQVAEAFF
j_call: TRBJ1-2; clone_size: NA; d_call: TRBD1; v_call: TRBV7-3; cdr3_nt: TGTGCCAGCAGCTTTACAGGGGGCGATGGCTACACCTTC; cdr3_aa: CASSFTGGDGYTF
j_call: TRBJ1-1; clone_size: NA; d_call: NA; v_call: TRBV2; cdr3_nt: TGTGCCAGCATGCGGCGGCCCCACACCCAGGCTGAAGCTTTCTTT; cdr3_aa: CASMRRPHTQAEAFF
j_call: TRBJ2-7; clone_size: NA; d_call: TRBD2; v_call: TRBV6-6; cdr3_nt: TGTGCCAGCAGAGCACGAGGACTAGCGGGAGGGGAGCAGTACTTC; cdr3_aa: CASRARGLAGGEQYF
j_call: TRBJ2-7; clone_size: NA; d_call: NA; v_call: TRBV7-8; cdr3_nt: TGTGCCAGCAGCCGCTCCGCGACAGAATCCTACGAGCAGTACTTC; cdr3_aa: CASSRSATESYEQYF
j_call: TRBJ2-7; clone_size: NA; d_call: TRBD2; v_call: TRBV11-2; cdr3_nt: TGTGCCAGCAGCTCGACTAGCGGGAGTTACGAGCAGTACTTC; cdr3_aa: CASSSTSGSYEQYF
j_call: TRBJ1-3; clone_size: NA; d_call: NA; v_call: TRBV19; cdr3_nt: TGTGCCAGTAGTGGCCGGAACTCTGGAAACACCATATATTTT; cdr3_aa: CASSGRNSGNTIYF
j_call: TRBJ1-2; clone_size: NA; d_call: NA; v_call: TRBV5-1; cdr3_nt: TGCGCCAGCAGCATAAACCGGGACTATGGCTACACCTTC; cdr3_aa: CASSINRDYGYTF
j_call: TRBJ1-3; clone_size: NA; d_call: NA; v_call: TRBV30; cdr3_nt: TGTGCCTGGGCGCTTGCCGGGGCGAGCTCTGGAAACACCATATATTTT; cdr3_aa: CAWALAGASSGNTIYF
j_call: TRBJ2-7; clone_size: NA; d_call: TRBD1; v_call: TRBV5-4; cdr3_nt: TGTGCCAGCAGCATGGGACAGGGGGCGGCCTTAAGCTACGAGCAGTACTTC; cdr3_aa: CASSMGQGAALSYEQYF
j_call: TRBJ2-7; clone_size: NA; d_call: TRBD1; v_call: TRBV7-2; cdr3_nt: TGTGCCAGCAGCTCGGGGACAGGTTTCTTTGAGCAGTACTTC; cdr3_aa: CASSSGTGFFEQYF
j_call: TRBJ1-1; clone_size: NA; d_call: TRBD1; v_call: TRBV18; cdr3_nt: TGTGCCAGCTCATCGACAGGGGGCAGGAACACTGAAGCTTTCTTT; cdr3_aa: CASSSTGGRNTEAFF
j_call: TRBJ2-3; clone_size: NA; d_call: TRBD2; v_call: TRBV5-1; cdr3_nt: TGCGCCAGCAGCCGCCTAGCGGGAGGGTCGGTAGATACGCAGTATTTT; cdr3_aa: CASSRLAGGSVDTQYF
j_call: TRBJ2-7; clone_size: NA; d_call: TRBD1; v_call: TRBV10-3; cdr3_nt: TGTGCCATCAGTGAGACCGGGACAGAAAACGAGCAGTACTTC; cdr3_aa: CAISETGTENEQYF
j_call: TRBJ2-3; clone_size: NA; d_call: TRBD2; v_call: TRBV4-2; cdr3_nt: TGTGCCAGCAGCCAAGATACTAGCGGGAGCCCCACAGATACGCAGTATTTT; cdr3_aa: CASSQDTSGSPTDTQYF
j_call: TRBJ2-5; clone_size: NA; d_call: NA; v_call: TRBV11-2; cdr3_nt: TGTGCCAGCAGCTTGCAGTACCAAGAGACCCAGTACTTC; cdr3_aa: CASSLQYQETQYF
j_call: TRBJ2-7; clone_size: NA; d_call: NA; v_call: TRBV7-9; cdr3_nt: TGTGCCAGCACCCCGGGAGATGCCTACGAGCAGTACTTC; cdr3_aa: CASTPGDAYEQYF
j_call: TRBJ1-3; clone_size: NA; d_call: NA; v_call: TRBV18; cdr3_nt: TGTGCCAGCTTCGATGGCAGGAGCTCTGGAAACACCATATATTTT; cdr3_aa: CASFDGRSSGNTIYF
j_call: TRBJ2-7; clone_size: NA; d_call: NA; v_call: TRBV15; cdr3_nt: TGTGCCACCAGCAGGGCCGCCGGGGCGGGAACCTACGAGCAGTACTTC; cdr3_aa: CATSRAAGAGTYEQYF
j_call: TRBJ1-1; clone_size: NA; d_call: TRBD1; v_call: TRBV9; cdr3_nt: TGTGCCAGCAGCGCGCGGGACAGGGCGTACACTGAAGCTTTCTTT; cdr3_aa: CASSARDRAYTEAFF
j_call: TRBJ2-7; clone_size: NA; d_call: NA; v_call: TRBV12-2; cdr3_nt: TGTGCAAGTCGCACCCGACTAGCGGGAGGGCACGAGCAGTACTTC; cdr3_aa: CASRTRLAGGHEQYF
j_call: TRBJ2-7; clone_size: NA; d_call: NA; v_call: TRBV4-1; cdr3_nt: TGCGCCAGCAGCCAAGACGTAGGGCTTAGGTACGAGCAGTACTTC; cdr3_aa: CASSQDVGLRYEQYF
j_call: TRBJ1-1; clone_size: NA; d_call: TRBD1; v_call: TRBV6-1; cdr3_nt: TGTGCCAGCAGCCTACTAGACAGGGCGGACACTGAAGCTTTCTTT; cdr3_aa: CASSLLDRADTEAFF
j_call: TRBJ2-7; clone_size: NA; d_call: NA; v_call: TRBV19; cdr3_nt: TGTGCCAGTAGTATTTCCCTTGACGAGGGCGGCTACGAGCAGTACTTC; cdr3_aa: CASSISLDEGGYEQYF
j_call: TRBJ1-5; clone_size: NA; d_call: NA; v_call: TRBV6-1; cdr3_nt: TGTGCCAGCACTCAGGGTTATCAGCCCCAGCATTTT; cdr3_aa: CASTQGYQPQHF
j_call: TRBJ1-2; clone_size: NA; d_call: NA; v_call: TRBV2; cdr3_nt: TGTGCCAGCAGTGGGGGGGTGTATGGCTACACCTTC; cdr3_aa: CASSGGVYGYTF
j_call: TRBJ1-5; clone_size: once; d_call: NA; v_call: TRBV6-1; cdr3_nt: TGTGCCATTTCACACCGGGACCCAAATCAGCCCCAGCATTTT; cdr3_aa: CAISHRDPNQPQHF